The sequence of this TCR beta chain was determined in a study of blood T cell repertoires in COVID-19. Overall study: COVID-19 samples, acute and convalescent, were from the United States, Italy and Spain. Nucleic acid was either cDNA or gDNA, and it came from T cells, B-cell-depleted T cells, or PBMCs.

As originally analysed: Counts of nucleated cells, estimated from reference gene primer amplification, were obtained. Sequencing used immunoSEQ multiplex PCR; TCRdb keeps in-frame clones, though not all of them. V, J and clone size were drawn from that table, and D and trimming were deduced from the DNA. The sample lists 42,000 or so clones; roughly 93% were seen once. Germline V gives CDR1 LNHDA, CDR2 SQIVND (reference sequence). With 7 bases clipped from V and 3 bases from J, the junction kept 5 bases outside the gene matches. CDR3 length: 14 amino acids. The TCR originated in a man aged 45-60 years with active COVID-19. Specimen: peripheral blood. This sequence joins TRBV19 and TRBJ2-1; 8 bases line up with TRBD2. The CDR3 reads CASTSGSIYNEQFF. The DNA for the CDR3 is TGTGCCAGTACCAGCGGGAGTATCTACAATGAGCAGTTCTTC.